Presented here are 12 T cell receptor beta chains from one specimen sequenced in a study of shared clonotypes between healthy human individuals. Naive CD8 cells, CD45RO-negative and positively selected for CCR7, excluded terminally differentiated effector memory CD45RA+ cells. Only in-frame clones appear in the TCRdb table, and some are missing; sequencing was by immunoSEQ multiplex PCR. Of more than 600,000 clones in the sample, 92% were seen once. The material sequenced was naive CD8+ T cells sorted from blood. These TCRs come from a man aged 25-40 years in good health.

Remarks on this clone: Other DNA sequences in this sample translate to the same CDR3. The chain combines TRBV9 with TRBJ2-3; no firm D call. CDR3 length: 12 amino acids. Per the germline V gene, CDR1 is SGDLS and CDR2 is YYNGEE. V dropped 4 bases and J dropped 2 bases, with 5 bases sitting between them. CDR3 nucleotide sequence: TGTGCCAGCAGCCCCAACACAGATACGCAGTATTTT. Residues: CASSPNTDTQYF.

V gene TRBV5-1 combines with J gene TRBJ2-7, with 7 bases matching TRBD2. Germline V gene lookup returns CDR1 SGHRS and CDR2 YFSETQ. The CDR3 runs 15 residues. J was trimmed by 4 bases and V by 1 base; bases with no gene match: 8. The CDR3: CASSLSAAGVYEQYF. DNA for the CDR3: TGCGCCAGCAGCTTGTCAGCGGCGGGAGTTTACGAGCAGTACTTC.

The rearrangement uses TRBV19 and TRBJ2-1, with TRBD1 identical over 8 bases. CDR1 LNHDA and CDR2 SQIVND come from the germline V gene (reference sequence). CDR3 size: 16 residues. J gave up 2 bases and V 5 bases, and 8 bases lay outside the gene matches. The CDR3 DNA is TGTGCCAGTAGTCAGGGGACAGGCTTAGCCTACAATGAGCAGTTCTTC. Amino acids: CASSQGTGLAYNEQFF.

Notes on this clone: Being one base from a much bigger clone, this may be a read error. This chain connects TRBV5-4 to TRBJ1-1; no reliable D call. Trimming cost V 3 bases and J 1 base, with 4 bases left between them. CDR3 length: 12 residues. The germline gives CDR1 SGHNT, CDR2 YYREEE (reference sequence). The CDR3 DNA sequence: TGTGCCAGCAGCTGGGGGAACACTGAAGCTTTCTTT. Its protein is CASSWGNTEAFF.

The chain recombines TRBV10-3 with TRBJ1-2, with a possible D match to TRBD1 (6 bases). V was clipped by 4 bases and J by 4 bases, with 13 bases between them. The CDR3 length is 14 residues. Germline V CDR1 and CDR2: ENHRY, SYGVKD. The CDR3 protein is CAISADSGTYGYTF. The CDR3 region has the DNA TGTGCCATCAGTGCGGACAGCGGGACCTATGGCTACACCTTC.

The rearrangement uses TRBV7-9 and TRBJ2-1; tentatively, D is TRBD2 (6 bases). CDR3 size: 14 residues. Germline V gene lookup returns CDR1 SEHNR and CDR2 FQNEAQ (reference sequence). V shed 3 bases and J shed 7 bases, with 13 bases lying between them. CDR3 DNA: TGTGCCAGCAGCTTCGCCGGGACTCCAAATGAGCAGTTCTTC. It specifies CASSFAGTPNEQFF. The whole variable domain, remainder taken from reference TRBV7-9 and TRBJ2-1, is DTGVSQNPRHKITKRGQNVTFRCDPISEHNRLYWYRQTLGQGPEFLTYFQNEAQLEKSRLLSDRFSAERPKGSFSTLEIQRTEQGDSAMYLCASSFAGTPNEQFFGPGTRLTVL.

The gene calls are TRBV9 and TRBJ1-2; D may be TRBD1 (6 bases). Looked up from germline, CDR1 is SGDLS and CDR2 is YYNGEE. V shed 0 bases and J shed 0 bases, with 15 bases lying between them. There are 17 residues in the CDR3. This CDR3 reads CASSVEQGRIANYGYTF. The CDR3 DNA is TGTGCCAGCAGCGTAGAACAGGGACGGATAGCTAACTATGGCTACACCTTC.

This clone turned up a few times. The V gene is TRBV18, the J gene TRBJ1-4, with D unclear. Looked up from germline, CDR1 is KGHSH and CDR2 is LQKENI. V was cut by 0 bases and J by 8 bases, with 4 bases left in between. The CDR3 loop spans 12 amino acids. The CDR3 nucleotides are TGTGCCAGCTCACCACCGGGAGAAAAACTGTTTTTT. Protein sequence: CASSPPGEKLFF.

This chain connects TRBV29-1 to TRBJ1-1, with TRBD1 matching over 8 bases. V shed 2 bases and J 5 bases; nucleotides not matched to a gene: 7. The germline CDR1 and CDR2 sequences are SQVTM and ANQGSEA. The CDR3 runs 14 residues. CDR3: CSVEIPGGSTEAFF. The CDR3 DNA is TGCAGCGTTGAAATCCCAGGGGGCTCAACTGAAGCTTTCTTT. The variable domain in full, completed from reference TRBV29-1 and TRBJ1-1, reads SAVISQKPSRDICQRGTSLTIQCQVDSQVTMMFWYRQQPGQSLTLIATANQGSEATYESGFVIDKFPISRPNLTFSTLTVSNMSPEDSSIYLCSVEIPGGSTEAFFGQGTRLTVV.

The chain couples TRBV27 to TRBJ2-3; D ambiguous. Germline V gene lookup returns CDR1 MNHEY and CDR2 SMNVEV (reference sequence). V was trimmed by 6 bases and J by 0 bases, leaving 19 bases between them. The CDR3 length is 17 residues. This CDR3 reads CASRPFLGGTSTDTQYF. The DNA of the CDR3 is TGTGCCAGCAGACCATTCCTCGGCGGAACGAGCACAGATACGCAGTATTTT.

This clone showed up just a few times. The gene calls are TRBV11-2 and TRBJ1-2, with 9 bases aligning to TRBD1. CDR3 length: 17 amino acids. J lost 3 bases, V lost 5 bases, and 13 bases had no gene match. Germline assignment: CDR1 SGHAT and CDR2 FQNNGV. DNA of the CDR3: TGTGCCAGCAGCAGACTTCCCCACAGGGGGCTTCACTATGGCTACACCTTC. It is translated as CASSRLPHRGLHYGYTF.

V usage is TRBV29-1 and J usage is TRBJ2-2, with a weak D call TRBD2 (5 bases). Germline V gene lookup returns CDR1 SQVTM and CDR2 ANQGSEA. V gave up 6 bases and J gave up 1 base, with 9 bases separating them. CDR3 length: 13 residues. CDR3 loop: CSVFRENTGELFF. CDR3 nucleotide sequence: TGCAGCGTCTTTCGGGAGAACACCGGGGAGCTGTTTTTT.